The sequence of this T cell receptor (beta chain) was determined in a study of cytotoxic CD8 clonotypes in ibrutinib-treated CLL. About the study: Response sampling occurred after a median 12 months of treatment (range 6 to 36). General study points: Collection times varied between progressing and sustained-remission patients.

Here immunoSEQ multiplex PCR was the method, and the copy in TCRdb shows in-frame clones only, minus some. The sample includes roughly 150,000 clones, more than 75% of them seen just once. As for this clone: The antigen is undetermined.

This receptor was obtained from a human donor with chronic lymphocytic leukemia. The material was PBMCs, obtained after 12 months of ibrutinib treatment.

Here the CDR3 DNA reads TGTGCCAGTAGTATATTACAAGGGGAAGCTTTCTTT. It is translated as CASSILQGEAFF. This chain uses TRBV19 with TRBJ1-1; no clear D gene. CDR1 and CDR2 from the germline V gene are LNHDA and SQIVND (reference sequence). With 2 bases removed from V and 8 bases from J, the gap between germline ends came to 9 bases. The CDR3 spans 12 residues.